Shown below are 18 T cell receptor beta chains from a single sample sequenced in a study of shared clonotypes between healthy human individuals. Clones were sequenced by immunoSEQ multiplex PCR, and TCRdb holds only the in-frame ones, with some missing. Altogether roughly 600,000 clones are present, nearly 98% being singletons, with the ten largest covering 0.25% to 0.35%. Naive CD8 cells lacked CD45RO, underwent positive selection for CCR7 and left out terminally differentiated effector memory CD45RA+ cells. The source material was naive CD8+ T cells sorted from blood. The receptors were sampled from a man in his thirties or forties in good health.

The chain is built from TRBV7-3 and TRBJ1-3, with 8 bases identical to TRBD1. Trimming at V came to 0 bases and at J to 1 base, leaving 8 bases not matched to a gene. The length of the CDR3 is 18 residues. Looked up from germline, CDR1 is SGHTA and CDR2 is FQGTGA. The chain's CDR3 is CASSLTERTGRSGNTIYF. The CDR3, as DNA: TGTGCCAGCAGCTTAACGGAAAGGACAGGGAGGTCTGGAAACACCATATATTTT. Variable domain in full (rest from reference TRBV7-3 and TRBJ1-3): GAGVSQTPSNKVTEKGKYVELRCDPISGHTALYWYRQSLGQGPEFLIYFQGTGAADDSGLPNDRFFAVRPEGSVSTLKIQRTERGDSAVYLCASSLTERTGRSGNTIYFGEGSWLTVV.

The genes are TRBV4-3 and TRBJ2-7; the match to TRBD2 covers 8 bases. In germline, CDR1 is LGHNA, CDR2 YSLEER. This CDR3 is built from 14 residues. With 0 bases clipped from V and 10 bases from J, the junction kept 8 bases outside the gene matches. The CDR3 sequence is CASSQDRAGGSQYF. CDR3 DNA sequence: TGCGCCAGCAGCCAAGATCGTGCGGGGGGTAGTCAGTACTTC.

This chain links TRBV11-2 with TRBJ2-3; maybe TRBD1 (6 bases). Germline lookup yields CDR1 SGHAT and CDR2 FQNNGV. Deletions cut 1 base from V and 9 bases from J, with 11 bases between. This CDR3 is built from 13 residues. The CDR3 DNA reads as TGTGCCAGCAGCTTAGCCGGACAGAGCACGCAGTATTTT. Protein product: CASSLAGQSTQYF.

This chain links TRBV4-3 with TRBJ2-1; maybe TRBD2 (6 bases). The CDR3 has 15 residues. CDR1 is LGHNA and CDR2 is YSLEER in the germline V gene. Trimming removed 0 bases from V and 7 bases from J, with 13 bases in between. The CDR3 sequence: CASSQDTRAGNEQFF. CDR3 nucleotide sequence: TGCGCCAGCAGCCAAGATACGAGGGCGGGGAATGAGCAGTTCTTC.

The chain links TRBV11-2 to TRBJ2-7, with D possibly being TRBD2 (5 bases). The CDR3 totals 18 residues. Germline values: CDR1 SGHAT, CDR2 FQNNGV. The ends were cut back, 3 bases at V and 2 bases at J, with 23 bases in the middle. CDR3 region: CASSFSWLLSGVAYEQYF. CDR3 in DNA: TGTGCCAGCAGCTTTAGTTGGCTTTTAAGCGGAGTTGCCTACGAGCAGTACTTC.

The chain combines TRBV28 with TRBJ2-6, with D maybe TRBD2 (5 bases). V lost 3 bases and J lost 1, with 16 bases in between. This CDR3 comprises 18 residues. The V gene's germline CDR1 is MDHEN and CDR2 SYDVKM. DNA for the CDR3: TGTGCCAGCAGTTTCTTCTCTCGGACTCAATCTGGGGCCAACGTCCTGACTTTC. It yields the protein CASSFFSRTQSGANVLTF.

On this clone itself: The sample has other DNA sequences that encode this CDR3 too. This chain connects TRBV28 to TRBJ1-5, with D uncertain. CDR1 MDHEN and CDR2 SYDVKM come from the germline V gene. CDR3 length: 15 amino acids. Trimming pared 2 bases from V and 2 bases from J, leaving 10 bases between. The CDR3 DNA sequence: TGTGCCAGCAGTTTAAGAGGGTTGGGCAATCAGCCCCAGCATTTT. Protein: CASSLRGLGNQPQHF.

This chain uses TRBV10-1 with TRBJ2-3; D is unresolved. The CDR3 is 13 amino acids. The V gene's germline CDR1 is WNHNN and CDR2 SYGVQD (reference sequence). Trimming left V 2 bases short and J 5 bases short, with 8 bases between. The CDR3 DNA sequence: TGCGCCAGCAGTGAGGGTTTCGGAGATACGCAGTATTTT. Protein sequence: CASSEGFGDTQYF.

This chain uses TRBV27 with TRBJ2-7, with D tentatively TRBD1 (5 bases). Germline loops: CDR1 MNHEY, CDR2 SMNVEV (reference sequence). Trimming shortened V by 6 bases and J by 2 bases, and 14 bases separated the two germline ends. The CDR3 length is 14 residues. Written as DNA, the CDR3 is TGTGCCAGCAGGCCAGGGATGAGCACCTACGAGCAGTACTTC. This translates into CASRPGMSTYEQYF.

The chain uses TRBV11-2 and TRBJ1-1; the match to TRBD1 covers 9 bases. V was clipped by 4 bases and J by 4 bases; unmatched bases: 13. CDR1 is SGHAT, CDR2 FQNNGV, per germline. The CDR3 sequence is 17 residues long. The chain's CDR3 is CASSSRPGRQGGTEAFF. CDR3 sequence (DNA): TGTGCCAGCAGCTCGAGACCAGGGAGACAGGGGGGCACTGAAGCTTTCTTT.

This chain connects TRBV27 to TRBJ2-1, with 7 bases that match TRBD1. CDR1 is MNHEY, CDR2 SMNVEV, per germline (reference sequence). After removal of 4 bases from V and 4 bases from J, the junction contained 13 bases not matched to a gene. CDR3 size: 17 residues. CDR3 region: CASSSEGARALYNEQFF. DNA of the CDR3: TGTGCCAGCAGTTCCGAGGGGGCGCGCGCGTTGTACAATGAGCAGTTCTTC.

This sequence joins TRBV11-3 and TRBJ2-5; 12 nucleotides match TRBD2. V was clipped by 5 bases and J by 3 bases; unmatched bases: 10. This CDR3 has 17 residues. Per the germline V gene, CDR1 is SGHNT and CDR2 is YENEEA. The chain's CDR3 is CASSLKLAGGKEETQYF. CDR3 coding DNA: TGTGCCAGCAGCCTAAAACTAGCGGGAGGCAAGGAAGAGACCCAGTACTTC.

The DNA of the CDR3 is TGCGCCAGCAAACCCGGGACAACCTTCTACGAGCAGTACTTC. Translated: CASKPGTTFYEQYF. J is TRBJ2-7 and V is TRBV5-1, with a possible D match to TRBD1 (6 bases). Germline CDR1 is SGHRS and CDR2 is YFSETQ. The length of the CDR3 is 14 residues. Trimming cost V 6 bases and J 3 bases, with 16 bases left between them.

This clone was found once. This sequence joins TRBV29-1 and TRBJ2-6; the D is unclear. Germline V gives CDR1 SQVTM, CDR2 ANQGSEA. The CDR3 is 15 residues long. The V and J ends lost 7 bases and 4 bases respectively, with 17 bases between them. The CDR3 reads CSAVKRSGGANVLTF. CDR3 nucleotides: TGCAGCGCCGTGAAGAGGTCCGGAGGGGCCAACGTCCTGACTTTC. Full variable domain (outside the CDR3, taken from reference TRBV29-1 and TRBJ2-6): SAVISQKPSRDICQRGTSLTIQCQVDSQVTMMFWYRQQPGQSLTLIATANQGSEATYESGFVIDKFPISRPNLTFSTLTVSNMSPEDSSIYLCSAVKRSGGANVLTFGAGSRLTVL.

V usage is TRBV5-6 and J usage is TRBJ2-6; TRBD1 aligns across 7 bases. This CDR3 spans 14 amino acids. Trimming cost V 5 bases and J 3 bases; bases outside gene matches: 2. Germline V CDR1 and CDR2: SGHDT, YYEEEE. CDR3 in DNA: TGTGCCAGCAGACAGGGGAGTGGGGCCAACGTCCTGACTTTC. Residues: CASRQGSGANVLTF.

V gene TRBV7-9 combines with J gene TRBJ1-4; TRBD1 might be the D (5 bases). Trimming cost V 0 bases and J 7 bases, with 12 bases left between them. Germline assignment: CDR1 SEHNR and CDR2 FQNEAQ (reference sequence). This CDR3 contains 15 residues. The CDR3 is CASSLARGGGEKLFF. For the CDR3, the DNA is TGTGCCAGCAGCTTAGCTAGAGGTGGGGGTGAAAAACTGTTTTTT.

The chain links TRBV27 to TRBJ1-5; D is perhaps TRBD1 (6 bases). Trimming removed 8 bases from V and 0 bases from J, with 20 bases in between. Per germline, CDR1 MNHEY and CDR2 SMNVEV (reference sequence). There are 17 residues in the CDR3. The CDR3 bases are TGTGCCAGCGCGGCGTGGGGGGGGCTCCATAGCAATCAGCCCCAGCATTTT. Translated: CASAAWGGLHSNQPQHF.

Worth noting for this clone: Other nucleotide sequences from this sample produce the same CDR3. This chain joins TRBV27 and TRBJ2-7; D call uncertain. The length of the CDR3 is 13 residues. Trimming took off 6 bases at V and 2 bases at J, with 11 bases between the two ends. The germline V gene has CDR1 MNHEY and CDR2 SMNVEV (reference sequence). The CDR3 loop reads CASSLRFAYEQYF. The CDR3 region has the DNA TGTGCCAGCAGCTTAAGATTCGCCTACGAGCAGTACTTC.